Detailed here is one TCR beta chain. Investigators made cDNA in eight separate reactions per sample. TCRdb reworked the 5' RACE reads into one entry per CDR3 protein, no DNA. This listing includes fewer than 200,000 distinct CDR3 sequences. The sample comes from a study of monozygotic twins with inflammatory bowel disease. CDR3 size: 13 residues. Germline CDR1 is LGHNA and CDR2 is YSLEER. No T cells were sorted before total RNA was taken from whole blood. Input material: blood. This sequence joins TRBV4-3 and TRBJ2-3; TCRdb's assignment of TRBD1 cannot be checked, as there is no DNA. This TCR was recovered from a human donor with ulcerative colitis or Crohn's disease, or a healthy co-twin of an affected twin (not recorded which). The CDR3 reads CASSRTVADTQYF.